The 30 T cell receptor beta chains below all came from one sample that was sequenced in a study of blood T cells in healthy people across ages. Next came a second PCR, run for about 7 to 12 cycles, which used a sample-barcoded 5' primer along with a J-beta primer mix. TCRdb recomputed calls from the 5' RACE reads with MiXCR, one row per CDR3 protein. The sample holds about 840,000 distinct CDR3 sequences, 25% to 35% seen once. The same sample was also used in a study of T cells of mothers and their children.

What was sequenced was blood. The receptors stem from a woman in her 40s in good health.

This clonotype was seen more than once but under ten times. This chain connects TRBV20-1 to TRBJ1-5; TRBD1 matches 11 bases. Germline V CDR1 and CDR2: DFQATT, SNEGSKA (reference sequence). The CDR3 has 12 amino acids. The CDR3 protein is CSGTGGDQPQHF. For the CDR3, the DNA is TGCAGCGGGACAGGGGGGGATCAGCCCCAGCATTTT.

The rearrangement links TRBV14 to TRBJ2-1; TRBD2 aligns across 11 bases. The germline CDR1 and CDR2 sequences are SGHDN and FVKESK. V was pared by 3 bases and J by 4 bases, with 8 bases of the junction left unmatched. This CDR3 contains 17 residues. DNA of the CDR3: TGTGCCAGCAGCCATTTTGGTGGGACTAGCGGATACAATGAGCAGTTCTTC. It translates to CASSHFGGTSGYNEQFF.

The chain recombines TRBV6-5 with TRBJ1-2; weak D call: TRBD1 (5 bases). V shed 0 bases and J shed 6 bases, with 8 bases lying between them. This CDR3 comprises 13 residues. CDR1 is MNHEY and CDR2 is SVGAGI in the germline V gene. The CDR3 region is CASSYSQGHGYTF. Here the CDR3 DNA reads TGTGCCAGCAGTTACTCTCAGGGCCATGGCTACACCTTC.

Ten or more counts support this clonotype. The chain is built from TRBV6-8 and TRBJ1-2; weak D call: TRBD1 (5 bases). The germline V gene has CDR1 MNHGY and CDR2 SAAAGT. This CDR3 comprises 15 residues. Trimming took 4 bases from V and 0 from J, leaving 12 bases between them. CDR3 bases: TGTGCCAGCAGTTGCGGCAGGGCGGCTAACTATGGCTACACCTTC. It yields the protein CASSCGRAANYGYTF.

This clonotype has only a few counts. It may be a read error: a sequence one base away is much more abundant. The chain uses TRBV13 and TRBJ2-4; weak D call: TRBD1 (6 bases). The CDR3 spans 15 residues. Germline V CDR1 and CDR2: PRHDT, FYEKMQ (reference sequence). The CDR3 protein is CASSPQTARGNTQYF. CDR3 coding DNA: TGTGCCAGCAGCCCACAGACAGCCAGGGGAAACACTCAGTACTTC.

Written as DNA, the CDR3 is TGTGCCAGCAGTGAGGGAGGCAGTAATGAAAAACTGTTTTTT. It is translated as CASSEGGSNEKLFF. The rearrangement joins TRBV2 to TRBJ1-4, with D unclear. This CDR3 is built from 14 residues. Germline CDR1 reads SNHLY; CDR2 reads FYNNEI. With 3 bases removed from V and 4 bases from J, the gap between germline ends came to 9 bases.

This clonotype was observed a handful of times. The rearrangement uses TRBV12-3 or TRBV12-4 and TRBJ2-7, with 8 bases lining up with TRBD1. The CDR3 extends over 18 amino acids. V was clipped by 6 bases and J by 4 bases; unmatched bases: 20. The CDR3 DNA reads TGTGCCAGCAGCCCCTTTGTGACTAGACAGGGGCTAAGGTACGAGCAGTACTTC. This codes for CASSPFVTRQGLRYEQYF.

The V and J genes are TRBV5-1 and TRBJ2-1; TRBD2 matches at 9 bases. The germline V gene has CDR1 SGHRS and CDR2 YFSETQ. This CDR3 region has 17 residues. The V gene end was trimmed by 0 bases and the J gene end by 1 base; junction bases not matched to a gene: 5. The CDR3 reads CASSLAPSGGSYNEQFF. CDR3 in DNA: TGCGCCAGCAGCTTGGCCCCGAGCGGGGGGTCCTACAATGAGCAGTTCTTC.

The CDR3 region is CASSLDGAGGPSGELFF. The CDR3 bases are TGCGCCAGCAGCCTAGACGGAGCGGGGGGCCCCTCCGGGGAGCTGTTTTTT. The rearrangement joins TRBV4-3 to TRBJ2-2; 9 bases align to TRBD2. Germline values: CDR1 LGHNA, CDR2 YSLEER. V dropped 4 bases and J dropped 6; count of bases not matched to a gene: 12. CDR3 length: 17 amino acids.

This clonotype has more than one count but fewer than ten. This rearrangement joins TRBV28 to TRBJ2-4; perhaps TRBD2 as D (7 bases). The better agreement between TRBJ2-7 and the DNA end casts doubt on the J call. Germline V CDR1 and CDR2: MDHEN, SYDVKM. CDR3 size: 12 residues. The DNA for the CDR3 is TGTGCAGTGGGTCGGGGGGCGCACGAGCAGTACTTC. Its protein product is CAVGRGAHEQYF.

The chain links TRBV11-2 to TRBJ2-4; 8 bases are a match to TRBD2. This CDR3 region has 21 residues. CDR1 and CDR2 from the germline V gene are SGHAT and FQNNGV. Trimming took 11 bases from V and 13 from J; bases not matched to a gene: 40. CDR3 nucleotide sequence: TGTGCCGGCACCCGACGGGCGGCGGCTAGCGGGTTCCAAAGCTCCTGCAATGAGCAGTACTTC. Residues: CAGTRRAAASGFQSSCNEQYF.

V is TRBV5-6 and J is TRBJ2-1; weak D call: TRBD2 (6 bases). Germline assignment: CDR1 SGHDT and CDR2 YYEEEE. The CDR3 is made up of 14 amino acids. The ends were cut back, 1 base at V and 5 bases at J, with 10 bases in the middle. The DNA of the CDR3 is TGTGCCAGCAGCTTGATAGCGGCCCACAATGAGCAGTTCTTC. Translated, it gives CASSLIAAHNEQFF.

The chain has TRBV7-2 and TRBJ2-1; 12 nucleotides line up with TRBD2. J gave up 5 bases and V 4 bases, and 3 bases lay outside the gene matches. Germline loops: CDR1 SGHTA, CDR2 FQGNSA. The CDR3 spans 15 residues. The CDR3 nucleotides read TGTGCCAGCAGCTCGACTAGCGGGAGTCACAATGAGCAGTTCTTC. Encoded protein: CASSSTSGSHNEQFF.

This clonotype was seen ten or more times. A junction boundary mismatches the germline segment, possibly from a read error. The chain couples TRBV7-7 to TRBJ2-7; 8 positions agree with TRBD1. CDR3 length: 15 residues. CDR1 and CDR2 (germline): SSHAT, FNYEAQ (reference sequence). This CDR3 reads CASSLALGQDYEQYF. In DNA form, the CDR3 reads TGTGCTAGCAGCTTAGCTCTGGGACAGGACTACGAGCAGTACTTC.

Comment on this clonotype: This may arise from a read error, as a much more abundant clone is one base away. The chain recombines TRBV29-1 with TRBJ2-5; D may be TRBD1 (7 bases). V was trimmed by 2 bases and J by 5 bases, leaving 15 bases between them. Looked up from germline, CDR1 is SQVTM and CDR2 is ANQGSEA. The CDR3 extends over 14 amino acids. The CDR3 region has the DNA TGCAGCGTTGAACAGGGCAGGGGGAGGGAGACCCAGTACTTC. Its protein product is CSVEQGRGRETQYF.

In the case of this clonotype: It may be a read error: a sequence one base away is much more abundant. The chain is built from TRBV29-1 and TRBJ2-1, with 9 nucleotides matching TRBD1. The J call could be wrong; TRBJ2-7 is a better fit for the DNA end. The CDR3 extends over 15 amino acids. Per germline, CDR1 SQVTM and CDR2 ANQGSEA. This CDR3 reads CSVEPRQGGYNEQYF. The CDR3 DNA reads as TGCAGCGTTGAACCCAGACAGGGGGGCTACAATGAGCAGTACTTC.

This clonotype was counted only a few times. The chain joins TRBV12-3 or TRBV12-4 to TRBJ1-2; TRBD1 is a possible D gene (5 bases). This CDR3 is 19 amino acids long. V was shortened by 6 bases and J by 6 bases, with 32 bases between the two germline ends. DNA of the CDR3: TGTGCCAGCAGAGCAAGGGGCCTAGGGGCTATTGGCTCGGTGGATGGCTACACCTTC. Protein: CASRARGLGAIGSVDGYTF.

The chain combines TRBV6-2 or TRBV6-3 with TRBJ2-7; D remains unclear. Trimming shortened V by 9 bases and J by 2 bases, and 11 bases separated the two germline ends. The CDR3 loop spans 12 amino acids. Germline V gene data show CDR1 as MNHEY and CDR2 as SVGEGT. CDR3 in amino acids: CASRTWTYEQYF. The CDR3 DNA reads TGTGCCAGTAGAACCTGGACCTACGAGCAGTACTTC.

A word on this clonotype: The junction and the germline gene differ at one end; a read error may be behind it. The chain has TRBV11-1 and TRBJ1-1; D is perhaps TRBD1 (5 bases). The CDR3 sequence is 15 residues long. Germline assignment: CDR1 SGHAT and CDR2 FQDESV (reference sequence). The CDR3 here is CASSPRGVMDTVAFF. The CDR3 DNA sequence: TGTGCCAGCAGCCCTAGAGGAGTCATGGACACTGTAGCTTTCTTT.

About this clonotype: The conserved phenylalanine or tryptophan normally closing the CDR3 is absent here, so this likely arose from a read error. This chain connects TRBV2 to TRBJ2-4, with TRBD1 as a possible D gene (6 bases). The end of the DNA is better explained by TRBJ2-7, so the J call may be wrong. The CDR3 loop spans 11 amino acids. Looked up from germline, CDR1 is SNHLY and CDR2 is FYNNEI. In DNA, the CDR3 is TGTGCCAGCAGCCAGGGGTACGAGCAGTACTGC. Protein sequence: CASSQGYEQYC.

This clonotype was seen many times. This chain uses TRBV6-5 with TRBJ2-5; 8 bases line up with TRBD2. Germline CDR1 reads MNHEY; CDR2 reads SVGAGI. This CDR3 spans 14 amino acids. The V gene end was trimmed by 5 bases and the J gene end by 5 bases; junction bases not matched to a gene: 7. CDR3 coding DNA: TGTGCCAGCAGTCTGCGGGGGGTTCTGGAGACCCAGTACTTC. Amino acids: CASSLRGVLETQYF.

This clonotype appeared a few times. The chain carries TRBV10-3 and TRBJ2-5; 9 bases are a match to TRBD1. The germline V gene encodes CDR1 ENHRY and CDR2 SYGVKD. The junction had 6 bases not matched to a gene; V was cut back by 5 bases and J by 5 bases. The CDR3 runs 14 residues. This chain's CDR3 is CAISLDRGDETQYF. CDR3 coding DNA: TGTGCCATCAGTCTGGACAGGGGCGATGAGACCCAGTACTTC.

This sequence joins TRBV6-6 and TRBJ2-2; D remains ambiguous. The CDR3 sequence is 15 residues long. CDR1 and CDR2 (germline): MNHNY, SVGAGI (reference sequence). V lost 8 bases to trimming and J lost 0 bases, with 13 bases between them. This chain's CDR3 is CASAPPTTNTGELFF. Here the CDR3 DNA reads TGTGCCAGCGCCCCCCCGACCACGAACACCGGGGAGCTGTTTTTT.

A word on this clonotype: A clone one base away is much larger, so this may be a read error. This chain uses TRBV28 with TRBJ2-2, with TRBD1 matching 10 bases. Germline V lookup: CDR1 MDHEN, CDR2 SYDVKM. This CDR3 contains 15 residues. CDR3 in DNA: TGTGCCCGCAGTTCCGGGACAGGGGACACCGGGGAGCTGTTTTTT. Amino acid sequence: CARSSGTGDTGELFF. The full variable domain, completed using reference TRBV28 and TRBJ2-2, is DVKVTQSSRYLVKRTGEKVFLECVQDMDHENMFWYRQDPGLGLRLIYFSYDVKMKEKGDIPEGYSVSREKKERFSLILESASTNQTSMYLCARSSGTGDTGELFFGEGSRLTVL.

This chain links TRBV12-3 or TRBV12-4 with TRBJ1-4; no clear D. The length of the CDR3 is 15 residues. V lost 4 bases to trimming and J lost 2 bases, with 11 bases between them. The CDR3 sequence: CASSYLGETNEKLFF. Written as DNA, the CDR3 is TGTGCCAGCAGTTATCTTGGGGAGACTAATGAAAAACTGTTTTTT.

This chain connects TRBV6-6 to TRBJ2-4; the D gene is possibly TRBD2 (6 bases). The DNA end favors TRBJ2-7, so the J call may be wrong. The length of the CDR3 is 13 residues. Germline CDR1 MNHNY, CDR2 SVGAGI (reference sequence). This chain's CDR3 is CASGWDSSDEQYF. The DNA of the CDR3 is TGTGCCAGCGGCTGGGACTCCTCAGACGAGCAGTACTTC.

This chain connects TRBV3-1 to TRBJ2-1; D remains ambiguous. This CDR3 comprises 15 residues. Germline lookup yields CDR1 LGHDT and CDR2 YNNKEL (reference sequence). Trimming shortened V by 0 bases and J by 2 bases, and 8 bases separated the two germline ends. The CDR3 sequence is CASSQDRLPYNEQFF. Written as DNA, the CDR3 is TGTGCCAGCAGCCAAGACAGGCTACCCTACAATGAGCAGTTCTTC.

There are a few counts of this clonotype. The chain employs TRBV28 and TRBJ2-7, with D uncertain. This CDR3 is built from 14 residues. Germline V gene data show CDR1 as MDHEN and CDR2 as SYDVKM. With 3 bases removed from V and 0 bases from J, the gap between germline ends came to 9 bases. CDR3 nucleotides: TGTGCCAGCAGTTTGTTAAGTTTCTCCTACGAGCAGTACTTC. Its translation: CASSLLSFSYEQYF.

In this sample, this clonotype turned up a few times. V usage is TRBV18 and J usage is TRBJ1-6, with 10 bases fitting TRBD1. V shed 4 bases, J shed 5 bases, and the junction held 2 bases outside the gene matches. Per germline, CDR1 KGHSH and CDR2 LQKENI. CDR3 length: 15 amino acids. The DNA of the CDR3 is TGTGCCAGCTCACGAGGACAGGGGGATAATTCACCCCTCCACTTT. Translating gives CASSRGQGDNSPLHF.

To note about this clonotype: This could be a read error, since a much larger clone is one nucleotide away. As DNA, the CDR3 is TGCAGCGTTGAGGAGACCTCCTACGAGCGGTACTTC. Translated: CSVEETSYERYF. The gene calls are TRBV29-1 and TRBJ2-7; D gene ambiguous. The CDR3 is 12 amino acids. Germline lookup yields CDR1 SQVTM and CDR2 ANQGSEA.